The present T cell receptor beta chain was sequenced within a study of T cell responses to AZD1222 COVID-19 vaccine. Study observations and caveats: Recipients of two AZD1222 doses showed rising Spike-specific TCR breadth and depth. The donor cohort was predominantly white British with a female majority, and clonal diversity may have been underestimated.

Note on this clone: Its antigen is as yet unknown.

Assay: immunoSEQ multiplex PCR; the TCRdb copy retains only in-frame clones and omits some. The table has around 80,000 clones, nearly 90% seen once. Germline V gene data show CDR1 as LGHNA and CDR2 as YNFKEQ. The CDR3 length is 17 residues. J gave up 7 bases and V 2 bases, and 10 bases lay outside the gene matches. The chain is built from TRBV4-2 and TRBJ1-4, with 10 bases that match TRBD1. The material was peripheral blood, obtained on day 0 of AZD1222 vaccination. This receptor was identified in an adult in good health. CDR3 nucleotide sequence: TGTGCCAGCAGCCAAAAAGAGACAGGGGGCCTGGGTGAAAAACTGTTTTTT. This gives the protein CASSQKETGGLGEKLFF.